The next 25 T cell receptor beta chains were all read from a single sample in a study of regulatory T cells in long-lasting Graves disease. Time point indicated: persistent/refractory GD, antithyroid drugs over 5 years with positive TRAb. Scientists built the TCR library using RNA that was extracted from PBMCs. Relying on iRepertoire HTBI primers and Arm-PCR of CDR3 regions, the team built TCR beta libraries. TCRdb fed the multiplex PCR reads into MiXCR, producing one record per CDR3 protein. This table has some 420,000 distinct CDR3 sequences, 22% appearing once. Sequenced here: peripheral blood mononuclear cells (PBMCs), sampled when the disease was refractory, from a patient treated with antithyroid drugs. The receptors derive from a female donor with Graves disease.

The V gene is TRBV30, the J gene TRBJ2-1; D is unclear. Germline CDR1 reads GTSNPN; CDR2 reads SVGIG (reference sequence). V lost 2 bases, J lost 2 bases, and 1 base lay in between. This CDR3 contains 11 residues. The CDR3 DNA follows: TGTGCCTGGAGTCCCTACAATGAGCAGTTCTTC. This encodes CAWSPYNEQFF.

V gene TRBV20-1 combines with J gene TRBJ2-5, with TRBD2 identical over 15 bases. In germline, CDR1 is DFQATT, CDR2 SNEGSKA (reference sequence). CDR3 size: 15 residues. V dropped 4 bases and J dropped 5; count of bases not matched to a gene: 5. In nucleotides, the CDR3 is TGCAGTGCTACCGGACTAGCGGGAGGGTCGGAGACCCAGTACTTC. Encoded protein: CSATGLAGGSETQYF.

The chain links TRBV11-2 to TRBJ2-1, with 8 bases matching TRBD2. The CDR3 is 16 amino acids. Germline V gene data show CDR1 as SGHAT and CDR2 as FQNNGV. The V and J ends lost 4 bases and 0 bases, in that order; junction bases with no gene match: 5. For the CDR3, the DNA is TGTGCCAGCAGCTCCGAGCGGGGGAGCTCCTACAATGAGCAGTTCTTC. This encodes CASSSERGSSYNEQFF. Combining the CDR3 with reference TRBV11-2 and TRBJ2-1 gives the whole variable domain EAGVAQSPRYKIIEKRQSVAFWCNPISGHATLYWYQQILGQGPKLLIQFQNNGVVDDSQLPKDRFSAERLKGVDSTLKIQPAKLEDSAVYLCASSSERGSSYNEQFFGPGTRLTVL.

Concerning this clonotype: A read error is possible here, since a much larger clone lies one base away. As DNA, the CDR3 is TGTGCCGCGCAACCTACAGCCTTCTACGAGCGGTACTTC. Its protein product is CAAQPTAFYERYF. This chain links TRBV6-2 or TRBV6-3 with TRBJ2-7; D remains unclear. This CDR3 spans 13 amino acids. CDR1 and CDR2 (germline): MNHEY, SVGEGT.

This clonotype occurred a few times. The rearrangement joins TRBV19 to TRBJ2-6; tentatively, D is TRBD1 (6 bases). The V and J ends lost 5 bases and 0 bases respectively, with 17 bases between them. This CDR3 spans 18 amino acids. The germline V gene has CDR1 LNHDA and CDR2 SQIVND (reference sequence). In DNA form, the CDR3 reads TGTGCCAGTAGTGTATACAGGGCGTCCTTCTCTGGGGCCAACGTCCTGACTTTC. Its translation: CASSVYRASFSGANVLTF.

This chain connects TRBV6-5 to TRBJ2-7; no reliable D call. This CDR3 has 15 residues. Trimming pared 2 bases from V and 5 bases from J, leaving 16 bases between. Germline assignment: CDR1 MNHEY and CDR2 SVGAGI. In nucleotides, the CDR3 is TGTGCCAGCAGTTACCTGAGACCGGATTCCGACGAGCAGTACTTC. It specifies CASSYLRPDSDEQYF.

The CDR3 region has the DNA TGTGCCAGCAGTCAACAGGGGGCTGTTCAAGAGACCCAGTACTTC. Residues: CASSQQGAVQETQYF. The chain couples TRBV25-1 to TRBJ2-5, with TRBD1 matching over 9 bases. Germline CDR1 MGHDK, CDR2 SYGVNS. The CDR3 has 15 residues. With 5 bases clipped from V and 2 bases from J, the junction kept 6 bases outside the gene matches.

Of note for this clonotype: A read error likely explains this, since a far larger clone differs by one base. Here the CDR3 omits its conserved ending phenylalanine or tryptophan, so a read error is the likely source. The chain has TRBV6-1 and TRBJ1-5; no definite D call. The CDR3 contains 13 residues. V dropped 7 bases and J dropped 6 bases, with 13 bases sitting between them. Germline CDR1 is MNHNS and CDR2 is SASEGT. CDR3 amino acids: CASTYQRSQPQHS. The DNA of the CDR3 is TGTGCCAGCACCTACCAGCGTAGTCAGCCCCAGCATTCT.

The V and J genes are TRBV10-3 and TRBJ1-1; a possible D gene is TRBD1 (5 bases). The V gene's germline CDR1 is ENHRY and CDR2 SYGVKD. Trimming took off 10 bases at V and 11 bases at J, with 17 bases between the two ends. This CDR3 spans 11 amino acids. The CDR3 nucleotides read TGTGCCACCTCCCCAGGGAGCTGGGCTTTCTTT. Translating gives CATSPGSWAFF.

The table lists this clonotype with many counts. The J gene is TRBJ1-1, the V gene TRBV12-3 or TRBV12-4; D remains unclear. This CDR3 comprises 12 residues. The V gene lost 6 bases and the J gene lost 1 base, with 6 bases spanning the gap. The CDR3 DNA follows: TGTGCCAGCAGCCCAACGAACACTGAAGCTTTCTTT. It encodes CASSPTNTEAFF.

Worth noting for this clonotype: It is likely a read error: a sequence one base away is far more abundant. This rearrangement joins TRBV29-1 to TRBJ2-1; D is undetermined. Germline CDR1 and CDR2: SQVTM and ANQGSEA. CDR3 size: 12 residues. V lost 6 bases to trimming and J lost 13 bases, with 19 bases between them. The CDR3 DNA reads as TGCAGCGTCGGCCCGCCGGAAGAGACCCAGTTCTTC. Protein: CSVGPPEETQFF.

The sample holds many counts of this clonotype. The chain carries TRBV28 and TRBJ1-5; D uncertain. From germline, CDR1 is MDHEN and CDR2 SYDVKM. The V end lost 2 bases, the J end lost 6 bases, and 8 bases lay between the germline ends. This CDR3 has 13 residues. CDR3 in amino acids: CASSLGASQPQHF. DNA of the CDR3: TGTGCCAGCAGTTTAGGCGCGAGTCAGCCCCAGCATTTT.

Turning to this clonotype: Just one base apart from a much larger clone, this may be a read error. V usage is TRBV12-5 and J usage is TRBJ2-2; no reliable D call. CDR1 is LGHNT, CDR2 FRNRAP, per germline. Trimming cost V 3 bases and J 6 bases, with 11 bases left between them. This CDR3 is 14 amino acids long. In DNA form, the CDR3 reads TGTGCTAGTGGTTTCGAAATTGGGGCCGGGGAGCTGTTTTTT. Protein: CASGFEIGAGELFF.

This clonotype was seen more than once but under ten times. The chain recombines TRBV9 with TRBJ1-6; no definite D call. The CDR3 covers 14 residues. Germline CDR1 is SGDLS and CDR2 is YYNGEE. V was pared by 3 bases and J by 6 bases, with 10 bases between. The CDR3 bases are TGTGCCAGCAGCGCCGGACTCATTAATTCACCCCTCCACTTT. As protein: CASSAGLINSPLHF.

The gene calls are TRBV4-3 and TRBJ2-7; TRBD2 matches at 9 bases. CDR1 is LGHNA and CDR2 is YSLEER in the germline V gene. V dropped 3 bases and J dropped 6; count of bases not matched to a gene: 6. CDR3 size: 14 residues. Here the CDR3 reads CASSQTGGRVEQYF. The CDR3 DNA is TGCGCCAGCAGCCAGACGGGCGGGAGGGTCGAGCAGTACTTC.

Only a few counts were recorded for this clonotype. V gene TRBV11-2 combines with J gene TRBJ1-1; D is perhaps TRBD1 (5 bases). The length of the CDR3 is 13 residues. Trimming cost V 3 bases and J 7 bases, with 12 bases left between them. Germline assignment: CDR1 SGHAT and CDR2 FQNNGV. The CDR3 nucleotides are TGTGCCAGCAGCTTCAGGCGACAGCATGAAGCTTTCTTT. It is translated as CASSFRRQHEAFF.

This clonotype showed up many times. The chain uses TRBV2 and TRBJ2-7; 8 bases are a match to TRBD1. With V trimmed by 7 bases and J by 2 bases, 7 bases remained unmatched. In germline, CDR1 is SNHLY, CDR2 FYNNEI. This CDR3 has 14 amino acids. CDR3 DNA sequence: TGTGCCAGCACCCTGGGGACAGGCACCTACGAGCAGTACTTC. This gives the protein CASTLGTGTYEQYF. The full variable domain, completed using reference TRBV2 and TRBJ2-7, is EPEVTQTPSHQVTQMGQEVILRCVPISNHLYFYWYRQILGQKVEFLVSFYNNEISEKSEIFDDQFSVERPDGSNFTLKIRSTKLEDSAMYFCASTLGTGTYEQYFGPGTRLTVT.

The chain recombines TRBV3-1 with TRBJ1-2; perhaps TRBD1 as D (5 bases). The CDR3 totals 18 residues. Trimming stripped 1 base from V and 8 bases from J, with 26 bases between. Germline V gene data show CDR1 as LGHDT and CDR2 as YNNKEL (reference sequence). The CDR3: CASSQGDGRLGRDGGYTF. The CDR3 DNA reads TGTGCCAGCAGCCAAGGGGATGGACGGTTGGGCAGGGATGGCGGCTACACCTTC.

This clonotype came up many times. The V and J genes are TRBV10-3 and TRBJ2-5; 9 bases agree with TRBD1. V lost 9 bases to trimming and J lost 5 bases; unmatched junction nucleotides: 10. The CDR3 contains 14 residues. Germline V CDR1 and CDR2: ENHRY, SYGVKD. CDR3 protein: CAIARDREWETQYF. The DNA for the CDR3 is TGTGCCATTGCCCGGGACAGGGAATGGGAGACCCAGTACTTC.

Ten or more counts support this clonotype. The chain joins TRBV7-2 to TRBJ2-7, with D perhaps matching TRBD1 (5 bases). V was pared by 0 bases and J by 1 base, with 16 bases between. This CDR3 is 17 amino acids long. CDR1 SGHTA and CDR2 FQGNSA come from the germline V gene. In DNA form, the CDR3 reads TGTGCCAGCAGCTTAGCCCAGGGCCTAATAGTATCCTACGAGCAGTACTTC. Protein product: CASSLAQGLIVSYEQYF.

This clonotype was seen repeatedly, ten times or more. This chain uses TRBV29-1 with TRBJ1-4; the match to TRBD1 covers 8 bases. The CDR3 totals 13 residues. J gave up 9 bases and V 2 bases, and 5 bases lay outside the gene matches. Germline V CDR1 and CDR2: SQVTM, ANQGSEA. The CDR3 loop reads CSVEQGAGQKLFF. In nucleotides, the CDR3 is TGCAGCGTTGAACAGGGGGCAGGCCAAAAACTGTTTTTT. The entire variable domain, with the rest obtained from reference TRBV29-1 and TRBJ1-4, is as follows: SAVISQKPSRDICQRGTSLTIQCQVDSQVTMMFWYRQQPGQSLTLIATANQGSEATYESGFVIDKFPISRPNLTFSTLTVSNMSPEDSSIYLCSVEQGAGQKLFFGSGTQLSVL.

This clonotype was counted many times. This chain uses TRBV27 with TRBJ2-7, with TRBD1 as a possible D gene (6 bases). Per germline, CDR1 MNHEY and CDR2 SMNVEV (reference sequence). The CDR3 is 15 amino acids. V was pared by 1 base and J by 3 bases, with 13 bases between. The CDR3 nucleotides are TGTGCCAGCAGTTTATATCCAGGGGCCAACTACGAGCAGTACTTC. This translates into CASSLYPGANYEQYF.

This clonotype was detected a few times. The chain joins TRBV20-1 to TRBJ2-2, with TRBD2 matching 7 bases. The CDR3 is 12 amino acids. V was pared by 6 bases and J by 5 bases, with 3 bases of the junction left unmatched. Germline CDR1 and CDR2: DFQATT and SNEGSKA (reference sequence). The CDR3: CSAVGGTGELFF. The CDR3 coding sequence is TGCAGTGCGGTGGGAGGGACCGGGGAGCTGTTTTTT.

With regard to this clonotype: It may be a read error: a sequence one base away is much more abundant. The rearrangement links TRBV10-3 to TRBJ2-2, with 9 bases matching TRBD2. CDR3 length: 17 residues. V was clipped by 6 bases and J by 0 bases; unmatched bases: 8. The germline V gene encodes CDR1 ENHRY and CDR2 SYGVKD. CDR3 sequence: CAISLTSGLSNTGELFF. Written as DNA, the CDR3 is TGTGCCATCAGCCTGACTAGCGGACTATCGAACACCGGGGAGCTGTTTTTT.

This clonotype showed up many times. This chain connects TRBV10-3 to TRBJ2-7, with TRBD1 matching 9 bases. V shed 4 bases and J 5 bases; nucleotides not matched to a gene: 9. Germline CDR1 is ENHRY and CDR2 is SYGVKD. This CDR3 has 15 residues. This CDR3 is CAISVGQGPRNEQYF. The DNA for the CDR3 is TGTGCCATCAGTGTCGGACAGGGGCCGAGAAACGAGCAGTACTTC.